This section outlines one T cell receptor (beta chain) sequence together with its context. This clonotype occurred many times. Which antigen it targets is not known. No base qualities exist here, and no much larger clone lies one base off it. Library prep was done by PCR. TCRdb records Illumina HiSeq 2500 as the sequencer. TCR library preparation used molecular barcoding, with unique molecular identifiers applied to normalize quantification of the TCRbeta repertoire. TCRdb reran the public reads through fastp at Q25 and MiXCR, keeping productive beta chains. Each CDR3 protein gets just one entry, which takes the most common genes and DNA from the rows behind it. Present in this sample are 200,000 or so distinct CDR3 sequences, about 6% of which were seen just once. The top ten clonotypes cover around 4.4% of the sample. The sample belongs to a study of T-cell reconstitution after alpha-beta-depleted transplantation in children (dated by TCRdb to the mid-2010s). Context from the whole study: Using TCR repertoire profiling, the study quantitatively followed how T-cell immune reconstitution unfolded in children after TCRalphabeta/CD19-depleted allogeneic hematopoietic cell transplantation. On the study overall, not on this receptor specifically: In some patients, the high TCRbeta diversity seen at day 60 was put down to recipient T cells and intrathymic progenitors that had survived conditioning. About two months after transplant, the apparently early recovery of alphabetaT-cell counts reportedly depended on just several hundred clones that had expanded rapidly and came from non-depleted graft cells. Over the following months the frequencies of hyperexpanded clones went down, and after one year T-cell counts and TCRbeta diversity were mostly credited to newly produced T cells.

The sample's treatment or condition, from its label and the paper: allogeneic hematopoietic cell transplantation with graft depleted of TCRalphabeta T cells and CD19 B cells. TCRalphabeta/CD19-depleted allogeneic hematopoietic cell grafts were given to the transplant recipients, all of whom were children. From V the trimming removes 4 bases and from J it removes 9 bases, while the gene matches leave 11 bases of the junction unaccounted for. Taken from cysteine to phenylalanine, the CDR3 has 16 residues. The entry retains the CDR3 DNA only, 48 bases that are in frame from base 1. The germline V gene specifies SGHRS as CDR1 and YFSETQ as CDR2.

The source was PBMCs, collected before TCRalphabeta/CD19-depleted stem cell transplant. The clonotype comes from a girl less than two years old with combined immunodeficiency, due to receive a stem cell transplant. This receptor chain uses TRBV5-1 and TRBJ1-6; 9 middle bases align to TRBD1. Read as DNA, the sequence is TGCGCCAGCAGCATCACAGGGGGCATGGACATTTCACCCCTCCACTTT. This gives the protein CASSITGGMDISPLHF.